The 23 T cell receptor beta chains presented below share a single source sample, sequenced in a study of monozygotic twins with cystic fibrosis. Here immunoSEQ multiplex PCR was the method, and the copy in TCRdb shows in-frame clones only, minus some. The profile shows more than 11,000 clones, 80% to 90% of them singletons. Input material: blood. The receptors were sampled from a boy between 10 and 17 years old with cystic fibrosis.

The chain carries TRBV13 and TRBJ2-2; TRBD1 matches 7 bases. This CDR3 spans 14 amino acids. CDR1 is PRHDT, CDR2 FYEKMQ, per germline (reference sequence). V lost 5 bases and J lost 10; bases outside the gene matches: 10. In DNA form, the CDR3 reads TGTGCCAGCAGCCTATCGACAGGGTCCGTGGAGCTGTTTTTT. This encodes CASSLSTGSVELFF. The full variable domain, rest sourced from reference TRBV13 and TRBJ2-2, is AAGVIQSPRHLIKEKRETATLKCYPIPRHDTVYWYQQGPGQDPQFLISFYEKMQSDKGSIPDRFSAQQFSDYHSELNMSSLELGDSALYFCASSLSTGSVELFFGEGSRLTVL.

The V call is TRBV6-5, the J call TRBJ1-1; D is possibly TRBD1 (5 bases). The germline V gene has CDR1 MNHEY and CDR2 SVGAGI. V gave up 0 bases and J gave up 1 base, with 9 bases separating them. The CDR3 contains 15 residues. CDR3 bases: TGTGCCAGCAGTTACTCGGCAGGGTCGAACACTGAAGCTTTCTTT. This gives the protein CASSYSAGSNTEAFF.

The gene calls are TRBV18 and TRBJ1-1, with D possibly matching TRBD1 (5 bases). Germline CDR1 and CDR2: KGHSH and LQKENI. The CDR3 totals 16 residues. V was clipped by 3 bases and J by 5 bases, with 19 bases between them. The CDR3 DNA follows: TGTGCCAGCTCACCCACCGCGGCAGGGTTAAAGACTGAAGCTTTCTTT. As protein: CASSPTAAGLKTEAFF.

This sequence joins TRBV4-2 and TRBJ2-7; tentatively, D is TRBD1 (5 bases). Germline V gene data show CDR1 as LGHNA and CDR2 as YNFKEQ. The CDR3 has 14 residues. The V end lost 0 bases, the J end lost 3 bases, and 9 bases lay between the germline ends. CDR3 nucleotide sequence: TGTGCCAGCAGCCAAGACAGGGCCTACTACGAGCAGTACTTC. This translates into CASSQDRAYYEQYF.

The rearrangement uses TRBV27 and TRBJ1-2; a possible D gene is TRBD1 (6 bases). This CDR3 is built from 15 residues. Germline CDR1 reads MNHEY; CDR2 reads SMNVEV (reference sequence). Deletions cut 3 bases from V and 4 bases from J, with 15 bases between. The CDR3 region is CASSFTGLSSYGYTF. The DNA for the CDR3 is TGTGCCAGCAGTTTCACAGGGTTAAGTTCCTATGGCTACACCTTC.

J is TRBJ1-2 and V is TRBV6-6; D uncertain. Trimming left V 7 bases short and J 5 bases short, with 17 bases between. The CDR3 has 14 amino acids. Germline V gives CDR1 MNHNY, CDR2 SVGAGI (reference sequence). The CDR3 sequence: CASTEEVRVYGYTF. In DNA, the CDR3 is TGTGCCAGCACCGAGGAGGTCCGGGTTTATGGCTACACCTTC.

This rearrangement joins TRBV6-5 to TRBJ1-3; D may be TRBD1 (5 bases). The CDR3 covers 12 residues. Germline CDR1 is MNHEY and CDR2 is SVGAGI. Trimming pared 8 bases from V and 1 base from J, leaving 6 bases between. The CDR3 DNA reads TGTGCCAGCCGGGGGTCTGGAAACACCATATATTTT. The encoded protein is CASRGSGNTIYF.

The chain carries TRBV30 and TRBJ1-2, with D unresolved. In germline, CDR1 is GTSNPN, CDR2 SVGIG (reference sequence). Trimming took off 4 bases at V and 1 base at J, with 10 bases between the two ends. This CDR3 spans 13 amino acids. The CDR3 here is CAWTELVNYGYTF. CDR3 DNA sequence: TGTGCCTGGACAGAACTTGTTAACTATGGCTACACCTTC.

This clone is a singleton in its sample. This sequence joins TRBV5-1 and TRBJ2-1; D unresolved. V lost 5 bases, J lost 4 bases, and 13 bases lay in between. CDR3 length: 14 amino acids. CDR1 and CDR2 from the germline V gene are SGHRS and YFSETQ. The CDR3 coding sequence is TGCGCCAGCAGAGACCAGGACGGGTACAATGAGCAGTTCTTC. It is translated as CASRDQDGYNEQFF.

This clone was found a few times. The chain employs TRBV7-8 and TRBJ2-5; D call uncertain. The V gene lost 1 base and the J gene lost 2 bases, with 2 bases spanning the gap. This CDR3 comprises 12 residues. The germline V gene encodes CDR1 SGHVS and CDR2 FQNEAQ. CDR3: CASSLGQETQYF. DNA for the CDR3: TGTGCCAGCAGCTTAGGTCAAGAGACCCAGTACTTC.

The rearrangement uses TRBV9 and TRBJ2-2; no definite D call. The CDR3 sequence is 11 residues long. Germline V gene data show CDR1 as SGDLS and CDR2 as YYNGEE. V shed 3 bases and J shed 6 bases, with 3 bases lying between them. DNA for the CDR3: TGTGCCAGCAGCGCGCCCGGGGAGCTGTTTTTT. Protein product: CASSAPGELFF.

The DNA for the CDR3 is TGTGCCAGCAGTGAGGGCGGGGGGGCAGATACGCAGTATTTT. It codes for CASSEGGGADTQYF. The rearrangement links TRBV6-4 to TRBJ2-3; 9 bases are a match to TRBD2. The CDR3 is 14 amino acids. With 3 bases clipped from V and 4 bases from J, the junction kept 2 bases outside the gene matches. Germline V CDR1 and CDR2: MRHNA, SNTAGT.

The chain carries TRBV7-9 and TRBJ1-2, with a possible D match to TRBD1 (5 bases). The CDR3 sequence is 14 residues long. Trimming removed 1 base at V and 6 bases at J, with 12 bases between. Looked up from germline, CDR1 is SEHNR and CDR2 is FQNEAQ (reference sequence). The CDR3 sequence is CASSLDPGLDGYTF. As DNA, the CDR3 is TGTGCCAGCAGCTTAGACCCAGGGTTGGATGGCTACACCTTC.

The chain has TRBV10-1 and TRBJ2-3; D not certain. Germline CDR1 is WNHNN and CDR2 is SYGVQD (reference sequence). V lost 4 bases to trimming and J lost 0 bases, with 5 bases between them. The CDR3 has 13 amino acids. CDR3: CASSASSTDTQYF. CDR3 nucleotide sequence: TGCGCCAGCAGTGCTTCTAGCACAGATACGCAGTATTTT.

CDR3 sequence: CASSYSRESNQPQHF. In DNA, the CDR3 is TGTGCCAGCAGTTATAGCAGGGAAAGCAATCAGCCCCAGCATTTT. This rearrangement joins TRBV6-6 to TRBJ1-5, with D possibly TRBD1 on 5 matching bases. CDR3 length: 15 residues. Per the germline V gene, CDR1 is MNHNY and CDR2 is SVGAGI (reference sequence). The V end lost 3 bases, the J end lost 1 base, and 10 bases lay between the germline ends.

The V and J genes are TRBV19 and TRBJ2-3; 12 bases fit TRBD2. CDR1 LNHDA and CDR2 SQIVND come from the germline V gene (reference sequence). V was pared by 5 bases and J by 8 bases, with 14 bases of the junction left unmatched. The CDR3 sequence is 17 residues long. CDR3 nucleotides: TGTGCCAGTAGTCCTTACCGATCTAGCGGGGGGGCAGGTACGCAGTATTTT. Amino acids: CASSPYRSSGGAGTQYF. Based on the CDR3 plus reference TRBV19 and TRBJ2-3, the full variable domain is DGGITQSPKYLFRKEGQNVTLSCEQNLNHDAMYWYRQDPGQGLRLIYYSQIVNDFQKGDIAEGYSVSREKKESFPLTVTSAQKNPTAFYLCASSPYRSSGGAGTQYFGPGTRLTVL.

The chain combines TRBV7-2 with TRBJ2-5, with D possibly TRBD2 on 6 matching bases. This CDR3 is built from 14 residues. V was trimmed by 8 bases and J by 0 bases, leaving 13 bases between them. Per the germline V gene, CDR1 is SGHTA and CDR2 is FQGNSA. CDR3 nucleotide sequence: TGTGCCAGCTCGGGAGTGATGTACCAAGAGACCCAGTACTTC. Amino acids: CASSGVMYQETQYF. Filled out from reference TRBV7-2 and TRBJ2-5, the complete variable domain reads GAGVSQSPSNKVTEKGKDVELRCDPISGHTALYWYRQSLGQGLEFLIYFQGNSAPDKSGLPSDRFSAERTGGSVSTLTIQRTQQEDSAVYLCASSGVMYQETQYFGPGTRLLVL.

This clone was seen just once. This chain uses TRBV6-6 with TRBJ2-7; D gene unclear. Germline-derived CDR1 and CDR2 are MNHNY and SVGAGI (reference sequence). Trimming pared 2 bases from V and 4 bases from J, leaving 3 bases between. The CDR3 is made up of 11 amino acids. In DNA, the CDR3 is TGTGCCAGCAGTTACCTATACGAGCAGTACTTC. As protein: CASSYLYEQYF.

The rearrangement links TRBV18 to TRBJ1-1; tentative D call: TRBD1 (6 bases). The V gene's germline CDR1 is KGHSH and CDR2 LQKENI. The CDR3 is 14 residues long. The V end lost 3 bases, the J end lost 3 bases, and 11 bases lay between the germline ends. The CDR3 reads CASSPRTEYTEAFF. The CDR3 coding sequence is TGTGCCAGCTCACCCAGGACAGAGTACACTGAAGCTTTCTTT.

This chain links TRBV2 with TRBJ2-1, with D possibly being TRBD2 (5 bases). The CDR3 length is 17 residues. Trimming took 6 bases from V and 6 from J, leaving 24 bases between them. Germline V lookup: CDR1 SNHLY, CDR2 FYNNEI. The CDR3 sequence is CASRGTSSMTSGNEQFF. CDR3 DNA: TGTGCCAGCAGGGGAACTAGTAGTATGACTTCAGGCAATGAGCAGTTCTTC.

The genes are TRBV7-9 and TRBJ2-1; 8 positions agree with TRBD2. Losses at the gene ends were 5 bases for V and 7 bases for J; bases not matched to a gene: 1. CDR3 length equals 12 residues. Germline V CDR1 and CDR2: SEHNR, FQNEAQ (reference sequence). The CDR3 coding sequence is TGTGCCAGCAGCCCTAGCGGGAATGAGCAGTTCTTC. Encoded protein: CASSPSGNEQFF.

The gene calls are TRBV7-8 and TRBJ1-2; 7 nucleotides align to TRBD1. The CDR3 runs 20 residues. Germline CDR1 and CDR2: SGHVS and FQNEAQ. The trim removed 5 bases at V and 2 bases at J, leaving 23 bases unmatched. In nucleotides, the CDR3 is TGTGCCAGCAGCCACGCACGCTATCTAGAGGGGCAGGGGGAGAACTATGGCTACACCTTC. Its translation: CASSHARYLEGQGENYGYTF. Filled out from reference TRBV7-8 and TRBJ1-2, the complete variable domain reads GAGVSQSPRYKVAKRGQDVALRCDPISGHVSLFWYQQALGQGPEFLTYFQNEAQLDKSGLPSDRFFAERPEGSVSTLKIQRTQQEDSAVYLCASSHARYLEGQGENYGYTFGSGTRLTVV.

This chain's CDR3 is CASSPRTGEDTEAFF. CDR3 in DNA: TGTGCCAGCAGCCCACGGACAGGGGAGGACACTGAAGCTTTCTTT. The V call is TRBV11-2, the J call TRBJ1-1; TRBD1 matches 9 bases. Per the germline V gene, CDR1 is SGHAT and CDR2 is FQNNGV. V lost 5 bases and J lost 3; bases outside the gene matches: 7. The CDR3 sequence is 15 residues long.